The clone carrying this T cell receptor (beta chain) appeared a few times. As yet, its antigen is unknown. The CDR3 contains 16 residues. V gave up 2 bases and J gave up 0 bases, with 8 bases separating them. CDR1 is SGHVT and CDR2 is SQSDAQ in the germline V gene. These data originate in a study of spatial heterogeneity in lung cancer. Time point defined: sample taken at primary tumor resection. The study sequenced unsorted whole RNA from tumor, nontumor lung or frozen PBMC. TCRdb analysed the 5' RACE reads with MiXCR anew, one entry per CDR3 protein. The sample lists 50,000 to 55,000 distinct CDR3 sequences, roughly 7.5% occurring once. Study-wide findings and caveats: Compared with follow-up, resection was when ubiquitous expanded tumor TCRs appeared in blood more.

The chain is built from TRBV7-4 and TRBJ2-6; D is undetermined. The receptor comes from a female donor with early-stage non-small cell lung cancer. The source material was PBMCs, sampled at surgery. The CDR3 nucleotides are TGTGCCAGCAGCTTACAGGCCATCTCTGGGGCCAACGTCCTGACTTTC. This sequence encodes CASSLQAISGANVLTF. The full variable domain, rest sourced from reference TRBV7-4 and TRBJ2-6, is GAGVSQSPRYKVAKRGRDVALRCDSISGHVTLYWYRQTLGQGSEVLTYSQSDAQRDKSGRPSGRFSAERPERSVSTLKIQRTEQGDSAVYLCASSLQAISGANVLTFGAGSRLTVL.